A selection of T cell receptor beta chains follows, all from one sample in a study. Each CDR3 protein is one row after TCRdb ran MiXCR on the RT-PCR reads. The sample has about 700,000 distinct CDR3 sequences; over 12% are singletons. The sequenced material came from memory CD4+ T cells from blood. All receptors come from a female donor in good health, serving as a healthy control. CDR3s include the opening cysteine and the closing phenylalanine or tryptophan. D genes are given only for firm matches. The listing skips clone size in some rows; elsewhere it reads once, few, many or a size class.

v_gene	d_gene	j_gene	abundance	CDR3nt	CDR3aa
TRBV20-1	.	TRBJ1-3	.	TGCAGTGCTAGAGAACAGGGAAGAAACACCATATATTTT	CSAREQGRNTIYF
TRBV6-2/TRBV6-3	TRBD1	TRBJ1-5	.	TGTGCCAGCAGGAAGGGGGCCCAGCCCCAGCATTTT	CASRKGAQPQHF
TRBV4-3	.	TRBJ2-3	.	TGCGCCAGCAGCCAAGACCACGGGACCGATGGAGATACGCAGTATTTT	CASSQDHGTDGDTQYF
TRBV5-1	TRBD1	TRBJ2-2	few	TGCGCCAGCAGCTCCCGACAGGGGGCTGGAACCGGGGAGCTGTTTTTT	CASSSRQGAGTGELFF
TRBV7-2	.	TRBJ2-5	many	TGTGCCAGCACCTATAACCCTTTCCCTCAAGAGACCCAGTACTTC	CASTYNPFPQETQYF
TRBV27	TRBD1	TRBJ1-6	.	TGTGCCAGCACCTTATCTATGGGCCAGGGGGCTAATTCACCCCTCCACTTT	CASTLSMGQGANSPLHF
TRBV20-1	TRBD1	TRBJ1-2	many	TGCAGTGCCCACAACAGGGGCGACTATGGCTACACCTTC	CSAHNRGDYGYTF
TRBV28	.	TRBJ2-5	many	TGTGCCAGCAGCCGGTCAGGGAGCCGCGAGACCCAGTACTTC	CASSRSGSRETQYF
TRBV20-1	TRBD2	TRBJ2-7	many	TGCAGTGCTCACTCCAGCGGGAGGGCCCCCGAGCAGTACTTC	CSAHSSGRAPEQYF
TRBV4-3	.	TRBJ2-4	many	TGCGCCAGCAGCCAAGCCAAGGGTGGTAACATTCAGTACTTC	CASSQAKGGNIQYF
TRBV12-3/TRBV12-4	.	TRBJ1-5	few	TGTGCCAGCAGTTTAAGGACAGCCGGATATCAGCCCCAGCATTTT	CASSLRTAGYQPQHF
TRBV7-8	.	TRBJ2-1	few	TGTGCCAGCAGCTTAAGATGGGCGTTCAATGAGCAGTTCTTC	CASSLRWAFNEQFF
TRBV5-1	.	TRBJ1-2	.	TGCGCCAGCAGCTTGGTGGAGGCCAACTATGGCTACACCTTC	CASSLVEANYGYTF
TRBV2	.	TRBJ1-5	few	TGTGCCAGCAGCCCCCAACAGGTTAATCAGCCCCAGCATTTT	CASSPQQVNQPQHF
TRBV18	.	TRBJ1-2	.	TGTGCCAGCTCACCAGAGGGAATAAACTATGGCTACACCTTC	CASSPEGINYGYTF
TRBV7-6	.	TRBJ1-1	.	TGTGCCAGCAGCCAACAGGGAGTTCGGACTGAAGCTTTCTTT	CASSQQGVRTEAFF
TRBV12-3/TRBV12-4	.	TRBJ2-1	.	TGTGCCAGCAGCCGATTGGGGAGCGGTGAGCAGTTCTTC	CASSRLGSGEQFF
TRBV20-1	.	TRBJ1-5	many	TGCAGTGCTCGACAGTCTAATCAGCCCCAGCATTTT	CSARQSNQPQHF
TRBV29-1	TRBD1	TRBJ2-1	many	TGCAGCGTGGTGGACAGGATAGAGCAGTTCTTC	CSVVDRIEQFF
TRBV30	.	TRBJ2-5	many	TGTGCCTGGAGTGTAAGGAGCCAACAAGAGACCCAGTACTTC	CAWSVRSQQETQYF
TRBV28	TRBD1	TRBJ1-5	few	TGTGCCAGCAGACCCGGGACAGGGGCGTTTCAGCCCCAGCATTTT	CASRPGTGAFQPQHF
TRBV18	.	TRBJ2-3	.	TGTGCCAGCACTGACGGGGGTACAGATACGCAGTATTTT	CASTDGGTDTQYF
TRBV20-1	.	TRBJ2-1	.	TGCAGTGCTAGCCCGGGACTCGTCTTAGGGGAGCAGTTCTTC	CSASPGLVLGEQFF
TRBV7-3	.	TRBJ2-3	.	TGTGCCAGCAGCTTATACCGTCCTTTT	CASSLYRPF
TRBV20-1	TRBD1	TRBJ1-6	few	TGCAGTGCTAGAATCAGGGGGCTAAGTTCACCCCTCCACTTT	CSARIRGLSSPLHF
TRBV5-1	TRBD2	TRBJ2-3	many	TGCGCCAGCAGCAAGGGACTAGCGGGATCAGATACGCAGTATTTT	CASSKGLAGSDTQYF
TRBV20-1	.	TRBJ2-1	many	TGCAGTGCTAGAAGTACTGTATACAATGAGCAGTTCTTC	CSARSTVYNEQFF
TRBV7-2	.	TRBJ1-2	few	TGTGCCAGCAGGCCTTACAGGGACTACGGCTACACCTTC	CASRPYRDYGYTF
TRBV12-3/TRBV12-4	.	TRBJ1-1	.	TGTGCCAGCAGACCGACATTCAAGAACACTGAAGCTTTCTTT	CASRPTFKNTEAFF
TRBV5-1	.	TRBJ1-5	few	TGCGCCAGCAGCTCAGGGATTGGCAATCAGCCCCAGCATTTT	CASSSGIGNQPQHF
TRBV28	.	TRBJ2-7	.	TGTGCCAGCAGATCCGGACAGTCCTACGAGCAGTACTTC	CASRSGQSYEQYF
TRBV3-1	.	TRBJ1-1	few	TGTGCCAGCAGCCAAAACGCAGGCACTGAAGCTTTCTTT	CASSQNAGTEAFF
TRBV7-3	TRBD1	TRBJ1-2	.	TGTGCCAGCAGCTTAGGCCCTGGACAGGGGGCTATCACCTTC	CASSLGPGQGAITF
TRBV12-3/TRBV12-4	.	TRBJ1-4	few	TGTGCCAGCAACGGGGGGCTGGCTAATGAAAAACTGTTTTTT	CASNGGLANEKLFF
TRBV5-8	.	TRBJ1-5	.	TGTGCCAGCAGCTTTTATCAGCCCCAGCATTTT	CASSFYQPQHF
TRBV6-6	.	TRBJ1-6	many	TGTGCCAGCAGACAGACCTCCACAGTAGGTCCCCTCCACTTT	CASRQTSTVGPLHF
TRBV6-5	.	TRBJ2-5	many	TGTGCCAGCACGTCAAACGGGGAGACCCAGTACTTC	CASTSNGETQYF
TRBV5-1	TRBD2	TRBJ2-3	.	TGCGCCAGCAGCCCTGGTAGCGGGGGTGGCGCAGATACGCAGTATTTT	CASSPGSGGGADTQYF
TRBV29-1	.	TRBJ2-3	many	TGCAGCGTTCTATTCTTCGATGGGTACCTAACCACAGATACGCAGTATTTT	CSVLFFDGYLTTDTQYF
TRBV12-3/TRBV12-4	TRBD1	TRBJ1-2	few	TGTGCCAGCAGTTTAGCCGGGACAGGGGGCTGGGATGGCTACACCTTC	CASSLAGTGGWDGYTF
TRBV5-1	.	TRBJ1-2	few	TGCGCCAGCAGCGAGGACCATAACTATGGCTACACCTTC	CASSEDHNYGYTF
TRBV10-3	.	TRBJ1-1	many	TGTGCCATCAGTTACAGGGACGACACTGAAGCTTTCTTT	CAISYRDDTEAFF
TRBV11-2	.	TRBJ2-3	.	TGTGCCAGCAGCTTAGTTCCCGTCACTAGCACAGATACGCAGTATTTT	CASSLVPVTSTDTQYF